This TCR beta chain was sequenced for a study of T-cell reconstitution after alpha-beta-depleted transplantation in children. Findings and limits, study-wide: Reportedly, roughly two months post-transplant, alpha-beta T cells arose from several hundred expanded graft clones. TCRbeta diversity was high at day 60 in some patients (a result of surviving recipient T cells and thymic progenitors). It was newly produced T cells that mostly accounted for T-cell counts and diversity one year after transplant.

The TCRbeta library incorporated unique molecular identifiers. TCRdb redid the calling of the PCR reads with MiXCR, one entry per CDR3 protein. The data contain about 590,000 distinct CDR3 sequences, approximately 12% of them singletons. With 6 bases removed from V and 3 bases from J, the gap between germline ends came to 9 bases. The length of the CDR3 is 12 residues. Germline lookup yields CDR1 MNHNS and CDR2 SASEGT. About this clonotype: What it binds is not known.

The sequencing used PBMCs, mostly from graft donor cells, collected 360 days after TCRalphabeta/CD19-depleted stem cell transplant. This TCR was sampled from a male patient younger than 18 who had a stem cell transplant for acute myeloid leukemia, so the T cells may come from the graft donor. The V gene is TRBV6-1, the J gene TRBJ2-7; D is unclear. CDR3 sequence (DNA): TGTGCCAGCAGAGAGAGACTCTACGAGCAGTACTTC. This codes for CASRERLYEQYF.